Listed below are T cell receptor beta chains from one sample, sequenced in a study of cytomegalovirus exposure and HLA in healthy donors. The protocol was immunoSEQ multiplex PCR, while the TCRdb copy is restricted to in-frame clones and leaves out a portion. Of approximately 100,000 clones detected, 81% appear once; the ten largest clones hold less than 2.5%. Sequencing input: PBMCs. Every receptor here comes from a woman in her 30s in good health and CMV-seronegative. CDR3s include the opening cysteine and the closing phenylalanine or tryptophan. A D gene is named only where the DNA matches it firmly. A row's size may be missing; if present it is once, few, many or a size class.

d_call	clone_size	v_call	j_call	cdr3_aa	cdr3_nt
NA	once	TRBV18	TRBJ1-1	CASSHREPTEAFF	TGTGCCAGCTCACACAGGGAACCCACTGAAGCTTTCTTT
NA	NA	TRBV4-2	TRBJ1-5	CASSQDRFSNQPQHF	TGTGCCAGCAGCCAAGACAGGTTTAGCAATCAGCCCCAGCATTTT
NA	few	TRBV9	TRBJ2-3	CASSDPGGGLADTQYF	TGTGCCAGCAGCGACCCCGGTGGCGGATTGGCAGATACGCAGTATTTT
NA	NA	TRBV29-1	TRBJ2-3	CSGTLAPSSTDTQYF	TGCAGCGGCACCCTCGCTCCGAGTAGCACAGATACGCAGTATTTT
NA	NA	TRBV5-6	TRBJ1-2	CASSKQGGDYGYTF	TGTGCCAGCAGCAAACAGGGAGGGGACTATGGCTACACCTTC
TRBD1	NA	TRBV5-6	TRBJ2-2	CASSRDRAGTGELFF	TGTGCCAGCAGTCGGGACAGGGCTGGAACCGGGGAGCTGTTTTTT
TRBD1	NA	TRBV7-2	TRBJ1-5	CASSERGGGQPQHF	TGTGCCAGCAGTGAGAGAGGGGGCGGTCAGCCCCAGCATTTT
TRBD1	NA	TRBV5-1	TRBJ1-3	CASSLGTGGAIYF	TGCGCCAGCAGCTTGGGGACAGGCGGCGCCATATATTTT
TRBD2	NA	TRBV6-5	TRBJ2-7	CASSYRGQGGSYEQYF	TGTGCCAGCAGTTACAGGGGCCAGGGCGGGAGCTACGAGCAGTACTTC
NA	NA	TRBV7-2	TRBJ1-1	CATERPWGLGANTEAFF	TGTGCCACCGAACGGCCCTGGGGTTTAGGGGCGAACACTGAAGCTTTCTTT
NA	NA	TRBV28	TRBJ2-4	CASRTGAKNIQYF	TGTGCCAGCAGGACAGGAGCCAAAAACATTCAGTACTTC
NA	NA	TRBV7-9	TRBJ1-2	CASSPPGALSGGYTF	TGTGCCAGCAGCCCCCCCGGGGCCCTGAGCGGGGGCTACACCTTC
NA	NA	TRBV21-1	TRBJ2-3	CASSTGRELRGNTDTQYF	TGTGCCAGCAGCACTGGGAGGGAGCTGAGAGGCAACACAGATACGCAGTATTTT
NA	NA	TRBV6-5	TRBJ2-7	CASEQTATNEQYF	TGTGCCAGCGAACAAACCGCGACTAACGAGCAGTACTTC
NA	NA	TRBV14	TRBJ2-1	CASSHRGGQNYNEQFF	TGTGCCAGCAGCCATAGGGGCGGACAGAATTACAATGAGCAGTTCTTC
NA	once	TRBV5-1	TRBJ1-2	CASTYGGTGLGYGYTF	TGCGCCAGTACTTACGGGGGGACCGGTCTTGGCTATGGCTACACCTTC
NA	NA	TRBV2	TRBJ2-2	CASQGSSGHTGELFF	TGTGCCAGTCAGGGGAGTAGCGGGCACACCGGGGAGCTGTTTTTT
NA	NA	TRBV6-1	TRBJ2-7	CASREGSLFYEQYF	TGTGCCAGCAGGGAGGGCAGCCTTTTCTACGAGCAGTACTTC
NA	NA	TRBV2	TRBJ1-2	CASSENRDNGYTF	TGTGCCAGCAGTGAGAACAGGGACAATGGCTACACCTTC
NA	NA	TRBV4-2	TRBJ2-1	CASSPPRGSTYNEQFF	TGTGCCAGCAGCCCTCCTCGGGGGAGTACCTACAATGAGCAGTTCTTC
TRBD1	few	TRBV2	TRBJ1-5	CASVRGGGQPQHF	TGTGCCAGCGTACGAGGGGGCGGCCAGCCCCAGCATTTT
TRBD2	NA	TRBV27	TRBJ2-1	CASSLLTSWGYNEQFF	TGTGCCAGCAGTTTATTGACTAGCTGGGGGTACAATGAGCAGTTCTTC
TRBD2	NA	TRBV30	TRBJ2-2	CAWGAGGTGELFF	TGTGCCTGGGGGGCGGGAGGGACCGGGGAGCTGTTTTTT
TRBD2	NA	TRBV5-1	TRBJ2-7	CASSPELSGEGGEQYF	TGCGCCAGCAGCCCCGAGTTGAGCGGGGAAGGTGGCGAGCAGTACTTC
NA	NA	TRBV7-2	TRBJ2-3	CASSLSDSGPTDTQYF	TGTGCCAGCAGCTTATCCGACAGCGGGCCAACAGATACGCAGTATTTT
TRBD1	NA	TRBV27	TRBJ1-1	CASSPGTANTEAFF	TGTGCCAGCAGTCCCGGGACAGCTAACACTGAAGCTTTCTTT
TRBD2	NA	TRBV2	TRBJ2-5	CASGLAGGRETQYF	TGTGCCAGCGGACTAGCGGGAGGGAGAGAGACCCAGTACTTC
NA	NA	TRBV7-9	TRBJ2-3	CASPPRWGKETDTQYF	TGTGCCAGCCCACCCCGATGGGGCAAGGAGACAGATACGCAGTATTTT
NA	NA	TRBV4-1	TRBJ2-6	CASSKQGSGANVLTF	TGCGCCAGCAGCAAACAGGGATCTGGGGCCAACGTCCTGACTTTC
TRBD1	NA	TRBV28	TRBJ1-2	CASRTGQGKDGYTF	TGTGCCAGCAGAACCGGACAGGGTAAAGATGGCTACACCTTC
NA	once	TRBV11-2	TRBJ2-7	CASSSGLQSYEQYF	TGTGCCAGCAGCAGTGGACTCCAATCCTACGAGCAGTACTTC
NA	once	TRBV28	TRBJ2-7	CASSLLAHRVKNEQYF	TGTGCCAGCAGTTTATTGGCCCACAGGGTTAAGAACGAGCAGTACTTC
NA	NA	TRBV11-2	TRBJ2-1	CASSSSSTRGQEQFF	TGTGCCAGCAGCTCCAGCTCCACGAGGGGACAAGAGCAGTTCTTC
TRBD2	once	TRBV5-5	TRBJ2-5	CASSQGLAGGEETQYF	TGTGCCAGCAGCCAGGGACTAGCGGGAGGTGAAGAGACCCAGTACTTC
NA	NA	TRBV7-2	TRBJ1-5	CASSLAQGLIQPQHF	TGTGCCAGCAGCTTAGCACAGGGTCTGATTCAGCCCCAGCATTTT
NA	NA	TRBV15	TRBJ2-1	CATSRGGQKYNNEQFF	TGTGCCACCAGCAGGGGGGGGCAGAAATATAACAATGAGCAGTTCTTC
NA	NA	TRBV7-9	TRBJ1-3	CASSLPASKSSGNTIYF	TGTGCCAGCAGCTTACCCGCTTCCAAGAGCTCTGGAAACACCATATATTTT
NA	once	TRBV18	TRBJ2-7	CASSNTRGGTYEQYF	TGTGCCAGCTCAAACACACGGGGAGGAACCTACGAGCAGTACTTC
TRBD2	NA	TRBV7-2	TRBJ2-1	CASSLDVASGSYNEQFF	TGTGCCAGCAGCTTAGACGTCGCTAGCGGGAGCTACAATGAGCAGTTCTTC